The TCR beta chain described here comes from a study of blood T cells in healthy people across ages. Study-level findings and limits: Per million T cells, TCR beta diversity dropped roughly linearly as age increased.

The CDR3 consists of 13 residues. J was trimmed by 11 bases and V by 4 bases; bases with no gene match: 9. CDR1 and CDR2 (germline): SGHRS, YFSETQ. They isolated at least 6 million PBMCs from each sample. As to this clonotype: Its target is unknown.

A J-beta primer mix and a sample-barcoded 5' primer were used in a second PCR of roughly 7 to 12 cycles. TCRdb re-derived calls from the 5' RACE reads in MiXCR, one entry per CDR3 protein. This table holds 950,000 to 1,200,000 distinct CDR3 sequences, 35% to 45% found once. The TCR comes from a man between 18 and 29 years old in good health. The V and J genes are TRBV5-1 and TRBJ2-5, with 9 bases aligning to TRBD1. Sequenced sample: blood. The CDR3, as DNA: TGCGCCAGCAGCACGGGACAGGGTGCTATTCAGTACTTC. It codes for CASSTGQGAIQYF.